This TCR beta chain was documented in a study of shared clonotypes between healthy human individuals. Study-level information: Samples came from a couple of female and three male donors aged 18 to 49.

Trimming left V 2 bases short and J 2 bases short, with 6 bases between. Germline CDR1 KGHSH, CDR2 LQKENI. The CDR3 covers 13 residues. Assay used: immunoSEQ multiplex PCR; TCRdb lists only in-frame clones, some missing. The sample shows under 1,100,000 clones, about four fifths of them seen only once. Findings and limits, study-wide: Rarefaction curves obtained for sorted subsets showed sequencing incomplete despite large depth. The represented genetic and exposure-history diversity was limited by the small number of donors. Four donors had 4% to 6.5% of their naive CD4 clonotypes in common.

This clone came up a few times. Antigen unknown. In the same sample, other DNA sequences code for this CDR3. This sequence originates from a man aged 18 to 30 in good health. Some clones in this sample may be carry-over from other donors' samples. Sequencing used memory CD4+ T cells from PBMCs. As for subset: CD45RA-negative fraction. The chain employs TRBV18 and TRBJ2-5; the D gene is possibly TRBD2 (6 bases). This CDR3 reads CASSPGGQETQYF. CDR3 nucleotides: TGTGCCAGCTCACCAGGGGGGCAAGAGACCCAGTACTTC.